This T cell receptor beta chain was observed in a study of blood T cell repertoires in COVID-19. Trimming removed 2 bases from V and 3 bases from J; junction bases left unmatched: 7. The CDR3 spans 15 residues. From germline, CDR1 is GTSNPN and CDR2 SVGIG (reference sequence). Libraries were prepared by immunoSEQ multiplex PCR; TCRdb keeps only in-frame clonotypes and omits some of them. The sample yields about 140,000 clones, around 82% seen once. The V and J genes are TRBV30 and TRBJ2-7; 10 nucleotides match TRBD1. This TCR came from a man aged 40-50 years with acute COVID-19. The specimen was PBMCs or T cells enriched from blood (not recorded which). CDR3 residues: CAWSKGQGQLYEQYF. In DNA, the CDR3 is TGTGCCTGGAGTAAGGGACAGGGGCAACTCTACGAGCAGTACTTC.